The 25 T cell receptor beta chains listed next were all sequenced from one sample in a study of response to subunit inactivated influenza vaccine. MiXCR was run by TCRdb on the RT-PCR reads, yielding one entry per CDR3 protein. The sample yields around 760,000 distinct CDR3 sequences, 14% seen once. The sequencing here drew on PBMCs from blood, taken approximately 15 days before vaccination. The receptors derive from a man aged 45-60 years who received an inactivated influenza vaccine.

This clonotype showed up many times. CDR3 residues: CSVEEWDRGGYEQYF. As DNA, the CDR3 is TGCAGCGTTGAAGAGTGGGACAGGGGTGGATACGAGCAGTACTTC. This chain connects TRBV29-1 to TRBJ2-7; TRBD1 aligns across 10 bases. The CDR3 length is 15 residues. From germline, CDR1 is SQVTM and CDR2 ANQGSEA. Losses at the gene ends were 0 bases for V and 4 bases for J; bases not matched to a gene: 6.

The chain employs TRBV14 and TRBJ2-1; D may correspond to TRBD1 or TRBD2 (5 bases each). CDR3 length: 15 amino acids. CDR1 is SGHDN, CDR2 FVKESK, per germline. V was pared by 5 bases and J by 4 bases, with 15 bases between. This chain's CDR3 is CASSNWDRAYNEQFF. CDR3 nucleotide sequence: TGTGCCAGCAGCAACTGGGACCGAGCTTACAATGAGCAGTTCTTC.

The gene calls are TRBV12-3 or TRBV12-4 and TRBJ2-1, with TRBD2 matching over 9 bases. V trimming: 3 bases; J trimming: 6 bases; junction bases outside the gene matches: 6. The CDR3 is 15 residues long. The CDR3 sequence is CASSLAGGLFNEQFF. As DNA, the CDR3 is TGTGCCAGCAGTTTGGCGGGAGGGCTCTTCAATGAGCAGTTCTTC.

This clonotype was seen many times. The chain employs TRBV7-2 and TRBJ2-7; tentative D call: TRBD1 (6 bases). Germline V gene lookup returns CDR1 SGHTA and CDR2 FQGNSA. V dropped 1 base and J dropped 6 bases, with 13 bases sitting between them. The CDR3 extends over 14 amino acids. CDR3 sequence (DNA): TGTGCCAGCAGCTTAGTTACAGGGAAGGGCGAGCAGTACTTC. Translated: CASSLVTGKGEQYF.

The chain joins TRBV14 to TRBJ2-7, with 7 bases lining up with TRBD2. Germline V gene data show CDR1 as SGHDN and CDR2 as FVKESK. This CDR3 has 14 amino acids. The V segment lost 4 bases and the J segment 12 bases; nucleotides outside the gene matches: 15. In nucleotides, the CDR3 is TGTGCCAGCAGCCCCGGACTAGTTGTTACGAGCGTGTACTTC. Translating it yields CASSPGLVVTSVYF. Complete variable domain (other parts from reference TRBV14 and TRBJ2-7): EAGVTQFPSHSVIEKGQTVTLRCDPISGHDNLYWYRRVMGKEIKFLLHFVKESKQDESGMPNNRFLAERTGGTYSTLKVQPAELEDSGVYFCASSPGLVVTSVYFGPGTRLTVT.

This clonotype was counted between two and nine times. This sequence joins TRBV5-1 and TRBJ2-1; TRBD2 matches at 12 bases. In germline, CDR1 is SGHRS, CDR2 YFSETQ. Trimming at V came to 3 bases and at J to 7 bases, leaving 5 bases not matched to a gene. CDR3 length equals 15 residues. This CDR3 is CASSYLAGGPNEQFF. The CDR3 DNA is TGCGCCAGCAGCTATCTAGCGGGGGGGCCTAATGAGCAGTTCTTC.

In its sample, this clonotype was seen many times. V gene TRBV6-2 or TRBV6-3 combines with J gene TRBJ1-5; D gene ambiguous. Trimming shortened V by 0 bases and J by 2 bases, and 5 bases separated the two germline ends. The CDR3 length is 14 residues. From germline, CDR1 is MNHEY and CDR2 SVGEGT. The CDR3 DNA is TGTGCCAGCAGTTACTCACCGGGCAATCAGCCCCAGCATTTT. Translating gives CASSYSPGNQPQHF.

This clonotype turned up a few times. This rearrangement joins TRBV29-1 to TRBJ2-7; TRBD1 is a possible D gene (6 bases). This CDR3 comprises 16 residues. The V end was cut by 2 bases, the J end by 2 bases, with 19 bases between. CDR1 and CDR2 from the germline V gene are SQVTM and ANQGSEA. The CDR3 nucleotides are TGCAGCGTTGAAAGTAGGCAGGGACATACCCCCTACGAGCAGTACTTC. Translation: CSVESRQGHTPYEQYF.

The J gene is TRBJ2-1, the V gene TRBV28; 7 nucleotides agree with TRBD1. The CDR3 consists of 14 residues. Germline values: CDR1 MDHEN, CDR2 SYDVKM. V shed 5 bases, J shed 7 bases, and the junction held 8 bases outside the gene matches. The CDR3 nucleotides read TGTGCCAGCAGTGGGGGACAGATCATTAATGAGCAGTTCTTC. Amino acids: CASSGGQIINEQFF.

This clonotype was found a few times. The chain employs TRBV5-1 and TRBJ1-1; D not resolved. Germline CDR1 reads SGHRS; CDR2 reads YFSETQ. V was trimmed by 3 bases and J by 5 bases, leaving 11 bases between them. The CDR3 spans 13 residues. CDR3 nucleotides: TGCGCCAGCAGCTCCTGGGGTCGGACTGAAGCTTTCTTT. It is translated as CASSSWGRTEAFF.

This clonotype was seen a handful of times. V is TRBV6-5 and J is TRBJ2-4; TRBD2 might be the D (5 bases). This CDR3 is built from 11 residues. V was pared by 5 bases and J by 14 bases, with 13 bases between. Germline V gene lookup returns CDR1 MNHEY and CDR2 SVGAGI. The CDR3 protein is CASSVAEREYF. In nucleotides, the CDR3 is TGTGCCAGCAGTGTCGCGGAGAGGGAGTACTTC.

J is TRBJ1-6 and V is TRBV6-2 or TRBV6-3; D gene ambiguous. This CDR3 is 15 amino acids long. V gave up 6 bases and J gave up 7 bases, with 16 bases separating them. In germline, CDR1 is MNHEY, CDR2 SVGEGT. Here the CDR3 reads CASRMRGQPNSPLHF. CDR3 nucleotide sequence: TGTGCCAGCAGGATGCGCGGCCAACCCAATTCACCCCTCCACTTT.

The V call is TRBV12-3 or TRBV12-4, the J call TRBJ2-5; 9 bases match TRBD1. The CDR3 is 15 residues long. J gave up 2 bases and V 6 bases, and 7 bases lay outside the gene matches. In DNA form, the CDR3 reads TGTGCCAGCAGCTTCACAGGGGGCTGGCAAGAGACCCAGTACTTC. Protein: CASSFTGGWQETQYF.

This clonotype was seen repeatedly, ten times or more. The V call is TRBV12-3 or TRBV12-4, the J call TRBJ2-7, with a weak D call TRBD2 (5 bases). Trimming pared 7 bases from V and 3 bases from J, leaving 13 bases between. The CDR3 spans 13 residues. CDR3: CASKPPGVYEQYF. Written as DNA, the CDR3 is TGTGCCAGCAAACCCCCCGGGGTCTACGAGCAGTACTTC.

CDR3 DNA: TGTGCCAGCAGCTTACCGACAGGAAGCACAGATACGCAGTATTTT. Protein: CASSLPTGSTDTQYF. V usage is TRBV11-2 and J usage is TRBJ2-3, with D perhaps matching TRBD1 (6 bases). The CDR3 consists of 15 residues. V was cut by 2 bases and J by 0 bases, with 9 bases left in between. CDR1 is SGHAT and CDR2 is FQNNGV in the germline V gene.

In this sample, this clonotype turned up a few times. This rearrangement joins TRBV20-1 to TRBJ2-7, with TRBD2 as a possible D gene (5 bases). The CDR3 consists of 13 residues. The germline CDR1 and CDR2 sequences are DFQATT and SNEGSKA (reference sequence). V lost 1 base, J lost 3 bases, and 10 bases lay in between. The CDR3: CSARVLADYEQYF. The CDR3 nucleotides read TGCAGTGCTAGAGTTCTAGCTGACTACGAGCAGTACTTC.

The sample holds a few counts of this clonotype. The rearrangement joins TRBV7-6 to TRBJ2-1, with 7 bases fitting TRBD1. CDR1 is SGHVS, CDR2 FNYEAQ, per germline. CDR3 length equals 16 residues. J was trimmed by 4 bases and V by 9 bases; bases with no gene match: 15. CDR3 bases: TGTGCCAGTTCCCCAAAGCCGGGACAGCTATACAATGAGCAGTTCTTC. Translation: CASSPKPGQLYNEQFF.

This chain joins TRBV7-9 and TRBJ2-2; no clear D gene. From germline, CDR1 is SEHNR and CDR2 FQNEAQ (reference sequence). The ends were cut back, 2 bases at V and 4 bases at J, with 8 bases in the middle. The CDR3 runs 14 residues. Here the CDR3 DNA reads TGTGCCAGCAGCTTAAGGGTCGGCACCGGGGAGCTGTTTTTT. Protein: CASSLRVGTGELFF. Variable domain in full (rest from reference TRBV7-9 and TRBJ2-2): DTGVSQNPRHKITKRGQNVTFRCDPISEHNRLYWYRQTLGQGPEFLTYFQNEAQLEKSRLLSDRFSAERPKGSFSTLEIQRTEQGDSAMYLCASSLRVGTGELFFGEGSRLTVL.

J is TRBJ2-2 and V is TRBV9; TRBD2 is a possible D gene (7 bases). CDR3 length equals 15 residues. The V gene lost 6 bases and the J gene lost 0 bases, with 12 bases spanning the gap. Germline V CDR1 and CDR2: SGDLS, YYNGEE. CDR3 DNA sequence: TGTGCCAGCACGCCCGGGGGGCCGAACACCGGGGAGCTGTTTTTT. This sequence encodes CASTPGGPNTGELFF.

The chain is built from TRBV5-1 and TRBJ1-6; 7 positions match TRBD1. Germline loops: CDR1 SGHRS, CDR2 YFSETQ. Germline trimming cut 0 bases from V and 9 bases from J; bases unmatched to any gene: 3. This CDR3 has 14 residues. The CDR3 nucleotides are TGCGCCAGCAGCTTGGGGACAGGAGTTTCACCCCTCCACTTT. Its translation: CASSLGTGVSPLHF.

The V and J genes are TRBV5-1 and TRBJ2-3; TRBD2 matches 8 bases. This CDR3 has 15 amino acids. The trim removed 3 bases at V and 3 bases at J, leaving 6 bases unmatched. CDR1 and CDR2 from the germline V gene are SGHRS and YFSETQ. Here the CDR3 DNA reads TGCGCCAGCAGCTGGGGAAGACTAGCGACAGATACGCAGTATTTT. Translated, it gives CASSWGRLATDTQYF.

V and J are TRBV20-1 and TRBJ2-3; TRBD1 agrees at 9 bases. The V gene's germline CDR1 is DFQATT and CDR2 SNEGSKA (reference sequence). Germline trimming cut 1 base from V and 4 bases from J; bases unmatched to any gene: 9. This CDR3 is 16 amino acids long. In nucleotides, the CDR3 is TGCAGTGCTAGAGTAATTGGGACAGGGCATCCAGATACGCAGTATTTT. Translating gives CSARVIGTGHPDTQYF.

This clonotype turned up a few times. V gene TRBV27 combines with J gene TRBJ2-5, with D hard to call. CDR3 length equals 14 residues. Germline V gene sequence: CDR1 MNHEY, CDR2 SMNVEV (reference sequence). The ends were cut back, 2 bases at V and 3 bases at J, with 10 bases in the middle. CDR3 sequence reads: CASSLDEVEETQYF. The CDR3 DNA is TGTGCCAGCAGTTTAGATGAGGTGGAAGAGACCCAGTACTTC.

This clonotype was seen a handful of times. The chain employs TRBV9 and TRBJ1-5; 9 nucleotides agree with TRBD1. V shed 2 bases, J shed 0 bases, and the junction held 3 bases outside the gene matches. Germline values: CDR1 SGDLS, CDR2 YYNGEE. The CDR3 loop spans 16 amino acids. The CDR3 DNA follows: TGTGCCAGCAGCGTCGGGACAGGGTATAGCAATCAGCCCCAGCATTTT. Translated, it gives CASSVGTGYSNQPQHF.

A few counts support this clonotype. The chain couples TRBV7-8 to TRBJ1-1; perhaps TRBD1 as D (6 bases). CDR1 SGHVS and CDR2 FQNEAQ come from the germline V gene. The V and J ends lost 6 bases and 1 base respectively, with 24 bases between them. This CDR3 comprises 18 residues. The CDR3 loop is CASRPRRGLRGRNTEAFF. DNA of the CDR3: TGTGCCAGCAGACCTCGGCGGGGGCTAAGGGGTAGGAACACTGAAGCTTTCTTT. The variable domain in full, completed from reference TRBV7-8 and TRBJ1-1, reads GAGVSQSPRYKVAKRGQDVALRCDPISGHVSLFWYQQALGQGPEFLTYFQNEAQLDKSGLPSDRFFAERPEGSVSTLKIQRTQQEDSAVYLCASRPRRGLRGRNTEAFFGQGTRLTVV.